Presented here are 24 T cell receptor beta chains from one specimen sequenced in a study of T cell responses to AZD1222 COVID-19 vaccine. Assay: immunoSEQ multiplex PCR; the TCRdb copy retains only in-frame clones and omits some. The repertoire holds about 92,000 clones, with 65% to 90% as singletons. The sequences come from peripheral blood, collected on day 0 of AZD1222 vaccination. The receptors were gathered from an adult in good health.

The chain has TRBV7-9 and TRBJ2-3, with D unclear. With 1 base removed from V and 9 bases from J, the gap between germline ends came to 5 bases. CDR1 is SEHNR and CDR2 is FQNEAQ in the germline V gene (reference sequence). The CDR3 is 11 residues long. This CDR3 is CASSLGVTQYF. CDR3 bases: TGTGCCAGCAGCTTAGGAGTGACGCAGTATTTT.

The CDR3 sequence is CASSEGGASTDTQYF. The CDR3 region has the DNA TGTGCCAGCAGTGAAGGGGGGGCGAGCACAGATACGCAGTATTTT. The chain employs TRBV2 and TRBJ2-3; D tentatively reads TRBD1 or TRBD2 (6 bases each). CDR3 length equals 15 residues. Per the germline V gene, CDR1 is SNHLY and CDR2 is FYNNEI. V dropped 1 base and J dropped 0 bases, with 8 bases sitting between them.

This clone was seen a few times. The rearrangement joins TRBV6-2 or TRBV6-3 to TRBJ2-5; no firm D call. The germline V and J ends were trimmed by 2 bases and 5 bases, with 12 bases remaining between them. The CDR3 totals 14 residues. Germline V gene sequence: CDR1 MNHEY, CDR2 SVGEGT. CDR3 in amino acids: CASSYLSEVETQYF. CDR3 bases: TGTGCCAGCAGTTACCTTAGTGAGGTGGAGACCCAGTACTTC.

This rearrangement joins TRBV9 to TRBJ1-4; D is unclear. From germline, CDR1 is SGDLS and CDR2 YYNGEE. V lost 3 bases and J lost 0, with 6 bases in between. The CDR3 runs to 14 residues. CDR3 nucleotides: TGTGCCAGCAGCGCGTATGCAACTAATGAAAAACTGTTTTTT. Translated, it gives CASSAYATNEKLFF. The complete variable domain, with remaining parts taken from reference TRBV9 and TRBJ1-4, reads DSGVTQTPKHLITATGQRVTLRCSPRSGDLSVYWYQQSLDQGLQFLIQYYNGEERAKGNILERFSAQQFPDLHSELNLSSLELGDSALYFCASSAYATNEKLFFGSGTQLSVL.

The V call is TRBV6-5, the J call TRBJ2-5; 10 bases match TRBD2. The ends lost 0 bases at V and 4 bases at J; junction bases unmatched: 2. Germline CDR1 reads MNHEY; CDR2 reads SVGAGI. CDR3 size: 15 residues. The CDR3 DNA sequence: TGTGCCAGCAGTTACTCAGCGGGGGGGCCAGAGACCCAGTACTTC. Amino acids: CASSYSAGGPETQYF.

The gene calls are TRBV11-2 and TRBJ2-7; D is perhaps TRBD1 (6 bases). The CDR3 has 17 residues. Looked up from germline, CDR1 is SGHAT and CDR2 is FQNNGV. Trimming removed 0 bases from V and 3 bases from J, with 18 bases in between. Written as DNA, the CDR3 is TGTGCCAGCAGCTTAGATGGGTTCGGGACAATTAGCTACGAGCAGTACTTC. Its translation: CASSLDGFGTISYEQYF.

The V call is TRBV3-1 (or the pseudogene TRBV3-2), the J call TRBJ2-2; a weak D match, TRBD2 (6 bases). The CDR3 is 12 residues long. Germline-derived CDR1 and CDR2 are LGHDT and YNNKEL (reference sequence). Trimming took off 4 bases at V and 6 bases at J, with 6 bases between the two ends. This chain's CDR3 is CASSRGAGELFF. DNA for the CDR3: TGTGCCAGCAGCCGGGGGGCCGGGGAGCTGTTTTTT.

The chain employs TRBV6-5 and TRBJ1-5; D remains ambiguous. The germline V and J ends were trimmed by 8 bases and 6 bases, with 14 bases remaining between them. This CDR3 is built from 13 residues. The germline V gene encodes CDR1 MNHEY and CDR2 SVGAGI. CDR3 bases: TGTGCCAGCTCGGCCAATACGGGTCAGCCCCAGCATTTT. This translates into CASSANTGQPQHF.

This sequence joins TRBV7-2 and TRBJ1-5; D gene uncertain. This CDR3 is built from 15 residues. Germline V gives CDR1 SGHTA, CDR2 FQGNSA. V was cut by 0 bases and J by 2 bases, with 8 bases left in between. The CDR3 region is CASSLALRGNQPQHF. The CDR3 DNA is TGTGCCAGCAGCTTAGCACTTAGAGGCAATCAGCCCCAGCATTTT.

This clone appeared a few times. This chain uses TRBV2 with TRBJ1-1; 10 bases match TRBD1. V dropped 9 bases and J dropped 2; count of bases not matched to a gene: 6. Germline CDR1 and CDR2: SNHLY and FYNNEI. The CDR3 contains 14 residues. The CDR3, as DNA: TGTGCCAGGGACAGGGGGAGAACTAACACTGAAGCTTTCTTT. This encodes CARDRGRTNTEAFF.

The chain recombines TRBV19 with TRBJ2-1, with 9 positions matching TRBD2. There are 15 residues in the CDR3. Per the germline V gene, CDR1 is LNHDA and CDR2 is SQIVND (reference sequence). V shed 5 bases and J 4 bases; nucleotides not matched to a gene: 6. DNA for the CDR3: TGTGCCAGTAGTCGTAGCGGGGGAATTTACAATGAGCAGTTCTTC. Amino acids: CASSRSGGIYNEQFF.

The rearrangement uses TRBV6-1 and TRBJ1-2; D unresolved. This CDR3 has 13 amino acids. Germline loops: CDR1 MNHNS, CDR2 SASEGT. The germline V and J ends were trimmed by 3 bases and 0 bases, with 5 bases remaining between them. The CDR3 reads CASSDGANYGYTF. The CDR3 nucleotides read TGTGCCAGCAGTGATGGAGCTAACTATGGCTACACCTTC.

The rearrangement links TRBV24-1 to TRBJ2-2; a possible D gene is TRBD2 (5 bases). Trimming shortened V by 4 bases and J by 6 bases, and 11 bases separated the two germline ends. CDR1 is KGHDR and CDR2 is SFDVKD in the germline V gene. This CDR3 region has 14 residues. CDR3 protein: CATSEVAYPGELFF. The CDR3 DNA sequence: TGTGCCACCAGTGAGGTAGCGTACCCCGGGGAGCTGTTTTTT.

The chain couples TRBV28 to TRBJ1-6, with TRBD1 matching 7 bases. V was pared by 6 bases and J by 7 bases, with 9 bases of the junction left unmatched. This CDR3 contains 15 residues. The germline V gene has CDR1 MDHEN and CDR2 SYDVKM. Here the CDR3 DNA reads TGTGCCAGCAGACCACAGGGGCGACGAAATTCACCCCTCCACTTT. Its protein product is CASRPQGRRNSPLHF.

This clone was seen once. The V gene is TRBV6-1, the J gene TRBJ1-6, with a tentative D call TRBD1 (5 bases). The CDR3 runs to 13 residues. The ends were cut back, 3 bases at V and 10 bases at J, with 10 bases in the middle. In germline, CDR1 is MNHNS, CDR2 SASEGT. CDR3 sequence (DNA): TGTGCCAGCAGTGAGGAGGGGATCTCACCCCTCCACTTT. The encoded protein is CASSEEGISPLHF.

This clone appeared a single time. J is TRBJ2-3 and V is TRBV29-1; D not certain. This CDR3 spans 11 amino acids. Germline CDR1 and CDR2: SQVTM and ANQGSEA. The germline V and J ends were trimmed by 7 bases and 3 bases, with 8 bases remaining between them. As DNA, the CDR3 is TGCAGCGCTAGACTGACAGATACGCAGTATTTT. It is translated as CSARLTDTQYF.

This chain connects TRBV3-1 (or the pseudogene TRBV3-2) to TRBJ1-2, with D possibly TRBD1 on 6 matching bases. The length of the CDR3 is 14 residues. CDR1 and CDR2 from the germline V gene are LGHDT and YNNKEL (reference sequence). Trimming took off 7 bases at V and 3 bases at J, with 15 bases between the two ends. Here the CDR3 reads CASTAGVGDYGYTF. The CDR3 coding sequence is TGTGCCAGCACGGCAGGGGTGGGAGACTATGGCTACACCTTC.

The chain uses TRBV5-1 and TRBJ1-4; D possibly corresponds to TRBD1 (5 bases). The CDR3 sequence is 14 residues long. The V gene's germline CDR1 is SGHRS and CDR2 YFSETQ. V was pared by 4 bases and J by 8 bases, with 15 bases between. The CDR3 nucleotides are TGCGCCAGCAGCATAAACGGGGACGGAGAAAAACTGTTTTTT. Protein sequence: CASSINGDGEKLFF.

This chain's CDR3 is CSVAGDEYGYTF. CDR3 coding DNA: TGCAGCGTTGCTGGGGACGAATACGGCTACACCTTC. The chain employs TRBV29-1 and TRBJ1-2, with D perhaps matching TRBD1 (5 bases). Germline CDR1 reads SQVTM; CDR2 reads ANQGSEA. Trimming shortened V by 4 bases and J by 8 bases, and 14 bases separated the two germline ends. This CDR3 has 12 residues.

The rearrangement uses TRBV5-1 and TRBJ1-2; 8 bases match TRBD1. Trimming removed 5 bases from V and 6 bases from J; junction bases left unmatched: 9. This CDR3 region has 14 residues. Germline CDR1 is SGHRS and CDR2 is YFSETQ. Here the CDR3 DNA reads TGCGCCAGCAGTGTAGGACAGGGAAGGGATGGCTACACCTTC. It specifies CASSVGQGRDGYTF.

CDR3 protein: CASTRGRGNSGANVLTF. CDR3 sequence (DNA): TGTGCCAGCACAAGGGGGCGGGGGAACTCTGGGGCCAACGTCCTGACTTTC. The genes are TRBV11-3 and TRBJ2-6; D could derive from TRBD1 or TRBD2 (7 bases each). CDR1 SGHNT and CDR2 YENEEA come from the germline V gene. There are 17 residues in the CDR3. The V and J ends lost 7 bases and 0 bases respectively, with 16 bases between them. Filled out from reference TRBV11-3 and TRBJ2-6, the complete variable domain reads EAGVVQSPRYKIIEKKQPVAFWCNPISGHNTLYWYLQNLGQGPELLIRYENEEAVDDSQLPKDRFSAERLKGVDSTLKIQPAELGDSAVYLCASTRGRGNSGANVLTFGAGSRLTVL.

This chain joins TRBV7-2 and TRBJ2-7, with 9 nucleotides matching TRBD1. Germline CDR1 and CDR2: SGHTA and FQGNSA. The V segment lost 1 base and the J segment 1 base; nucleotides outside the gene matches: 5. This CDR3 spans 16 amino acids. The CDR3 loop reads CASSLGSGTGSYEQYF. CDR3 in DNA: TGTGCCAGCAGCTTAGGTTCTGGGACAGGGTCCTACGAGCAGTACTTC.

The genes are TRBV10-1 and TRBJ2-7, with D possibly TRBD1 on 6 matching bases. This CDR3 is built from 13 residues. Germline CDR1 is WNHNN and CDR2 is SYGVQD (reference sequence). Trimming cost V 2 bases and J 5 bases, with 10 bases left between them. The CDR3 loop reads CASSEPGTNEQYF. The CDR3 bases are TGCGCCAGCAGTGAGCCCGGGACAAACGAGCAGTACTTC.

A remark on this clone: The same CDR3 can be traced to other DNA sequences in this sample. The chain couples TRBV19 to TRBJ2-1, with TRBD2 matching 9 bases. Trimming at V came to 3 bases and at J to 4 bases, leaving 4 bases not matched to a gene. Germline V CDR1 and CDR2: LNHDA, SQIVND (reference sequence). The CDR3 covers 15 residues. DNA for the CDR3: TGTGCCAGTAGTATGGGCGGGGGGGCTTACAATGAGCAGTTCTTC. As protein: CASSMGGGAYNEQFF.